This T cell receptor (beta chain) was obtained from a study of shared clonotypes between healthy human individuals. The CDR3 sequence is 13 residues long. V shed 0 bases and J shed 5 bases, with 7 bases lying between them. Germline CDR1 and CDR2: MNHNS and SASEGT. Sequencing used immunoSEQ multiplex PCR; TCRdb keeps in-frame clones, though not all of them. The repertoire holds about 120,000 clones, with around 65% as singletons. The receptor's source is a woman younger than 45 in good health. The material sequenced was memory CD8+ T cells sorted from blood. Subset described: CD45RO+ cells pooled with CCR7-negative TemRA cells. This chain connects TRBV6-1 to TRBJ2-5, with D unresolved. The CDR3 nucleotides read TGTGCCAGCAGTGAAGCTTTGGCGGAGACCCAGTACTTC. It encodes CASSEALAETQYF.